This T cell receptor (beta chain) was sequenced during a study of blood T cell repertoires in COVID-19. About the research overall: Samples came from the United States, Italy and Spain, spanning acute and convalescent COVID-19.

The CDR3 loop spans 17 amino acids. J lost 7 bases, V lost 6 bases, and 13 bases had no gene match. Germline V CDR1 and CDR2: SGHRS, YFSETQ. Original methodology: Amplifying reference gene primers gave estimates of nucleated cell counts. Sequencing used immunoSEQ multiplex PCR; TCRdb keeps in-frame clones, though not all of them. V, J and clone size are those of that table, while D and trimming were read from the DNA. The sample lists about 180,000 clones, 70% to 90% occurring once. J is TRBJ2-1 and V is TRBV5-1; 13 positions match TRBD2. The sequence was collected from a woman in her thirties with acute or convalescent COVID-19. Sequencing used peripheral blood. CDR3 residues: CASNLLAGGPGVNEQFF. CDR3 DNA: TGCGCCAGCAACCTACTAGCGGGAGGGCCTGGGGTGAATGAGCAGTTCTTC.